These T cell receptor beta chains were read from a single sample in a study of blood T cell repertoires in COVID-19. Clones were read by immunoSEQ multiplex PCR, and TCRdb kept only the in-frame ones, dropping some. The table has a few hundred thousand clones, approximately 90% seen once. Sequenced sample: peripheral blood. These receptors were taken from a woman between 50 and 59 years old with COVID-19, enrolled during active disease. Each CDR3 is given with its conserved first and last residue. The order of the fields is clone size, V gene, D gene, J gene, CDR3 DNA, CDR3 protein. A D gene is named only where the DNA matches it firmly. Expanded clones get a size class; other rows say once, few or many, or leave the size out.

NA	TRBV29-1	NA	TRBJ2-2	TGCAGCTTCCGGAGGGGACTCACCGGGGAGCTGTTTTTT	CSFRRGLTGELFF
NA	TRBV5-4	NA	TRBJ2-1	TGTGCCAGCAGCTTCGAGCCTTACAATGAGCAGTTCTTC	CASSFEPYNEQFF
NA	TRBV6-1	NA	TRBJ1-2	TGTGCCAGCAGTGAAGGAGGAGACCTCTATGGCTACACCTTC	CASSEGGDLYGYTF
NA	TRBV9	TRBD2	TRBJ2-3	TGTGCCAGCAGCCCCTGGACTAGCCGCACAGATACGCAGTATTTT	CASSPWTSRTDTQYF
few	TRBV7-9	TRBD1	TRBJ1-3	TGTGCCAGCAGCTTTAGGGGGCCTGGAAACACCATATATTTT	CASSFRGPGNTIYF
once	TRBV2	NA	TRBJ1-1	TGTGCCAGCAGACTCGACAGCCAAGAAGCTTTCTTT	CASRLDSQEAFF
NA	TRBV6-1	NA	TRBJ1-2	TGTGCCAGCAGTGAAGATGGGGAGGGCTATGGCTACACCTTC	CASSEDGEGYGYTF
NA	TRBV13	TRBD1	TRBJ1-6	TGTGCCAGCAGCGCCCGTGGGACAGTCGTCGGTTCACCCCTCCACTTT	CASSARGTVVGSPLHF
NA	TRBV3-1/TRBV3-2	TRBD2	TRBJ2-7	TGTGCCAGCAGCCAATTAGCGGGGGCCTCCTACGAGCAGTACTTC	CASSQLAGASYEQYF
NA	TRBV2	NA	TRBJ2-3	TGTGCCAGCAGTGAAGCGGGTCGGGGTGATACGCAGTATTTT	CASSEAGRGDTQYF
once	TRBV20-1	NA	TRBJ2-7	TGCAGTGCTTCCCCATCCTACGAGCAGTACTTC	CSASPSYEQYF
few	TRBV4-2	NA	TRBJ2-7	TGTGCCAGCAGCTCAGGAGAGGGACATACCTACGAGCAGTACTTC	CASSSGEGHTYEQYF
NA	TRBV5-4	NA	TRBJ2-1	TGTGCCAGCAGCTTGGACAGGGTTTCCTACAATGAGCAGTTCTTC	CASSLDRVSYNEQFF
NA	TRBV5-1	TRBD1	TRBJ1-2	TGCGCCAGCAGCTTGGCTGGGACAGGGGAATACTATGGCTACACCTTC	CASSLAGTGEYYGYTF
NA	TRBV19	NA	TRBJ1-2	TGTGCCAGTAGCTCTAGCGACCAGGGAAGGTATGGCTACACCTTC	CASSSSDQGRYGYTF
NA	TRBV27	NA	TRBJ2-2	TGTGCCAGCAGTTTATGGTCGCGGCAGGGGTGGGCCGGGGAGCTGTTTTTT	CASSLWSRQGWAGELFF
NA	TRBV2	NA	TRBJ2-5	TGTGCCAGCACACCCGGAGGGGAGACCCAGTACTTC	CASTPGGETQYF
NA	TRBV10-3	TRBD1	TRBJ1-5	TGTGCCATCAGTGAGTCGGGCACAGGGGAGGTCGGTCAGCCCCAGCATTTT	CAISESGTGEVGQPQHF
NA	TRBV20-1	TRBD1	TRBJ2-7	TGCAGTGCTAGTGCCGGGACAGTCTCCTACGAGCAGTACTTC	CSASAGTVSYEQYF
few	TRBV11-2	NA	TRBJ2-5	TGTGCCAGCAGCTTAGTGGTCCAGAGAGGCCAAGAGACCCAGTACTTC	CASSLVVQRGQETQYF
NA	TRBV3-1/TRBV3-2	NA	TRBJ2-1	TGTGCCAGCAGCCAACGACTAGAGGGGAATGAGCAGTTCTTC	CASSQRLEGNEQFF
NA	TRBV27	TRBD1	TRBJ2-1	TGTGCCAGCAGTTGGGACAGGGGAGGATCCTACAATGAGCAGTTCTTC	CASSWDRGGSYNEQFF
NA	TRBV5-1	NA	TRBJ2-2	TGCGCCAGCAGCTCCCCCCCCGGGGTTGGCACCGGGGAGCTGTTTTTT	CASSSPPGVGTGELFF
NA	TRBV7-9	NA	TRBJ2-7	TGTGCCAGCAGCTTCACCACACCGGGCGAGCAGTACTTC	CASSFTTPGEQYF
NA	TRBV11-2	NA	TRBJ1-1	TGTGCCAGCAGCAGCATGAACACTGAAGCTTTCTTT	CASSSMNTEAFF
NA	TRBV4-2	NA	TRBJ1-3	TGTGCCAGCAGCCGAGAACAGGGAACGACTGGAAACACCATATATTTT	CASSREQGTTGNTIYF
NA	TRBV4-2	TRBD1	TRBJ2-3	TGTGCCAGCAGCCATCCCTCCCCGCCCGGGACAGAAATCACAGATACGCAGTATTTT	CASSHPSPPGTEITDTQYF
NA	TRBV4-2	TRBD2	TRBJ2-1	TGTGCCAGCAGCCAAGTCGGGACTAGCGGGGGGAATGAGCAGTTCTTC	CASSQVGTSGGNEQFF
NA	TRBV9	TRBD1	TRBJ1-2	TGTGCCAGCAGCGTAGACCACAGGGGGGACTATGGCTACACCTTC	CASSVDHRGDYGYTF
NA	TRBV10-2	TRBD2	TRBJ2-1	TGCGCCAGCAGTGAGTCGGGACTAGCTCAGTTCTTC	CASSESGLAQFF
once	TRBV5-1	NA	TRBJ2-2	TGCGCCAGCAGCTTAGTGGTCGGCGGGGAGCTGTTTTTT	CASSLVVGGELFF
NA	TRBV29-1	TRBD1	TRBJ2-3	TGCAGCGTTAGGGGACAGGATATGTCAGATACGCAGTATTTT	CSVRGQDMSDTQYF
NA	TRBV23-1	NA	TRBJ2-1	TGCGCCAGCAGTCAATTCACTAGATGCAATGAGCAGTTCTTC	CASSQFTRCNEQFF
NA	TRBV19	TRBD1	TRBJ2-4	TGTGCCAGTACCCCGGGACAGGGAAAAAACATTCAGTACTTC	CASTPGQGKNIQYF
NA	TRBV7-9	NA	TRBJ1-2	TGTGCCAGCAGCTCTCGGATCGAGGTCAATGGCTACACCTTC	CASSSRIEVNGYTF
NA	TRBV12-3/TRBV12-4	NA	TRBJ1-1	TGTGCCAGCAGTTTAGGCCGGGGGACTGAAGCTTTCTTT	CASSLGRGTEAFF
NA	TRBV4-1	TRBD2	TRBJ2-7	TGCGCCAGCAGCCAAGCGGGGCGGGAGTACGAGCAGTACTTC	CASSQAGREYEQYF
NA	TRBV27	NA	TRBJ2-5	TGTGCCAGCAGTTTAGTGGGGACTCAAGAGACCCAGTACTTC	CASSLVGTQETQYF
NA	TRBV3-1/TRBV3-2	NA	TRBJ2-3	TGTGCCAGCAGCCAACAGAGCACAGATACGCAGTATTTT	CASSQQSTDTQYF
NA	TRBV6-1	NA	TRBJ1-1	TGTGCCAGCAGTGACCGTGCCTCGAGAGCTTTCTTT	CASSDRASRAFF
NA	TRBV25-1	NA	TRBJ2-1	TGTGCCAGCAGTGGGGGGCCCTATCTAGGTGAGCAGTTCTTC	CASSGGPYLGEQFF
NA	TRBV3-1/TRBV3-2	TRBD1	TRBJ1-2	TGTGCCAGCAGCCAAGGGCAGGGGGCTGGCTACACCTTC	CASSQGQGAGYTF
NA	TRBV12-5	NA	TRBJ1-5	TGTGCTAGTGGGGAAGGACAGTATAGCAATCAGCCCCAGCATTTT	CASGEGQYSNQPQHF
NA	TRBV11-2	NA	TRBJ1-2	TGTGCCAGCAGCCCTAGAAGGGGGGGCTACACCTTC	CASSPRRGGYTF
NA	TRBV24-1	NA	TRBJ1-2	TGTGCCACCAGTGATGACAGCTATGGCTACACCTTC	CATSDDSYGYTF
NA	TRBV2	NA	TRBJ1-5	TGTGCCAGCACCCGAGGGTCCCCGGGTCAGCCCCAGCATTTT	CASTRGSPGQPQHF
NA	TRBV6-1	NA	TRBJ1-3	TGTGCCAGCAGTGACGGGGGACGGACCTCTGGAAACACCATATATTTT	CASSDGGRTSGNTIYF